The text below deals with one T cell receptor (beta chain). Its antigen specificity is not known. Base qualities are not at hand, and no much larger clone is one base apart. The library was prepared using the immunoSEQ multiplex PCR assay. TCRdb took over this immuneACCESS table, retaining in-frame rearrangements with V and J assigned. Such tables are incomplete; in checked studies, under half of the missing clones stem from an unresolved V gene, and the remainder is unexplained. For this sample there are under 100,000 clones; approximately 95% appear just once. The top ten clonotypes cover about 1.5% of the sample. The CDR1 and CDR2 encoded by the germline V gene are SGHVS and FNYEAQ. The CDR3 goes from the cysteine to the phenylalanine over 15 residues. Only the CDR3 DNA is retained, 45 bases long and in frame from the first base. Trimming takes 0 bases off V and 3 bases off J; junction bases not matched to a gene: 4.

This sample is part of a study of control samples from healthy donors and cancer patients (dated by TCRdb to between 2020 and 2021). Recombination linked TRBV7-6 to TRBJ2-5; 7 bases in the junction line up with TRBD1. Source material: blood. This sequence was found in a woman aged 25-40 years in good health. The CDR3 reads CASSLAWQGEETQYF. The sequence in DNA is TGTGCCAGCAGCTTAGCTTGGCAGGGGGAAGAGACCCAGTACTTC.